These T cell receptor beta chains were read from a single sample in a study of T cell responses to AZD1222 COVID-19 vaccine. Only in-frame clones appear in the TCRdb table, and some are missing; sequencing was by immunoSEQ multiplex PCR. The sample records 100,000 to 150,000 clones, roughly 91% being singletons. The sequencing here drew on peripheral blood, taken on day 0 of MenACWY control vaccination. These receptors were collected from an adult in good health. CDR3s include the opening cysteine and the closing phenylalanine or tryptophan. The D gene is left open where the match is weak. Rows give clone size only sometimes, using once, few, many, or a class for an expanded clone.

abundance,v_gene,d_gene,j_gene,CDR3nt,CDR3aa
once,TRBV11-3,TRBD1,TRBJ1-1,TGTGCCAGCAGCTTAACAGGGGGGACCACTGAAGCTTTCTTT,CASSLTGGTTEAFF
NA,TRBV24-1,NA,TRBJ2-1,TGTGCCACCAGTGATTTAACAGGACCCTACAATGAGCAGTTCTTC,CATSDLTGPYNEQFF
NA,TRBV5-6,NA,TRBJ1-1,TGTGCCAGCAGCTTGAGTTCCCTGAACACTGAAGCTTTCTTT,CASSLSSLNTEAFF
NA,TRBV7-9,NA,TRBJ1-1,TGTGCCAGCAGCTCAGACAGCCTGAACACTGAAGCTTTCTTT,CASSSDSLNTEAFF
NA,TRBV29-1,NA,TRBJ1-2,TGCAGCGTTGTTGGGGACGTGGGCTATGGCTACACCTTC,CSVVGDVGYGYTF
few,TRBV11-3,TRBD2,TRBJ2-7,TGTGCCAGCAGCTCCCTTCCTTTTGGGGCTAGCGGCTACGAGCAGTACTTC,CASSSLPFGASGYEQYF
NA,TRBV13,TRBD1,TRBJ1-4,TGTGCCAGCAGCTCCAGGGGGGAGGGGCCTGTTAATGAAAAACTGTTTTTT,CASSSRGEGPVNEKLFF
NA,TRBV5-5,NA,TRBJ2-6,TGTGCCAGCAGCCTGCAACCCCCCTCTGGGGCCAACGTCCTGACTTTC,CASSLQPPSGANVLTF
NA,TRBV5-4,TRBD1,TRBJ2-5,TGTGCCAGCAGCTCGAGACAGGGGCCGGAGACCCAGTACTTC,CASSSRQGPETQYF
NA,TRBV6-5,TRBD2,TRBJ2-1,TGTGCCAGCAAAACAAGCGGGGGGGGCTACAATGAGCAGTTCTTC,CASKTSGGGYNEQFF
NA,TRBV5-1,TRBD1,TRBJ2-7,TGCGCCAGCAGTTCTGGACAGGGCTACGAGCAGTACTTC,CASSSGQGYEQYF
NA,TRBV27,NA,TRBJ2-1,TGTGCCAGCACCGACTATTCGAGCTCCTACAATGAGCAGTTCTTC,CASTDYSSSYNEQFF
NA,TRBV29-1,TRBD1,TRBJ2-7,TGCAGCGCCCTACGGGTCGGGACAGACTACGAGCAGTACTTC,CSALRVGTDYEQYF
NA,TRBV30,NA,TRBJ1-1,TGTGCCTGGAGTATGGGAGGAGAAGCTTTCTTT,CAWSMGGEAFF
NA,TRBV5-8,NA,TRBJ1-4,TGTGCCAGCAGCTATGGACGCTTCACTAATGAAAAACTGTTTTTT,CASSYGRFTNEKLFF
once,TRBV13,TRBD1,TRBJ2-5,TGTGCCAGCAGCTTCGCCCTTCCCGGGACAGATCAAGAGACCCAGTACTTC,CASSFALPGTDQETQYF
NA,TRBV7-9,NA,TRBJ2-7,TGTGCCAGCAGCTTATTTCAGGGCTTTCCCTACGAGCAGTACTTC,CASSLFQGFPYEQYF
NA,TRBV11-3,NA,TRBJ2-3,TGTGCCAGCAGCCAGGGGGCGGGAGGGCTTCAAGATACGCAGTATTTT,CASSQGAGGLQDTQYF
NA,TRBV7-9,TRBD1,TRBJ2-7,TGTGCCAGCAGCGAGGGACAGCCTTGGGCCTTTTACGAGCAGTACTTC,CASSEGQPWAFYEQYF
NA,TRBV27,NA,TRBJ2-2,TGTGCCAGCACAATAGGGTCAACCACCGGGGAGCTGTTTTTT,CASTIGSTTGELFF
NA,TRBV6-1,NA,TRBJ2-3,TGTGCCAGCAGTGAAGTGATTGGACAGATTAGCACAGATACGCAGTATTTT,CASSEVIGQISTDTQYF
NA,TRBV3-1/TRBV3-2,TRBD1,TRBJ1-4,TGTGCCAGCAGCCAAGATCGGGGGACAGGGGGATTTGTTGAAAAACTGTTTTTT,CASSQDRGTGGFVEKLFF
NA,TRBV5-4,TRBD2,TRBJ2-1,TGTGCCAGCAGCTTGGTACTAGCGGGCCCCAATGAGCAGTTCTTC,CASSLVLAGPNEQFF
NA,TRBV6-1,NA,TRBJ1-5,TGTGCCAGCAGTGAACGGGGGAATCAGCCCCAGCATTTT,CASSERGNQPQHF
NA,TRBV28,TRBD1,TRBJ1-5,TGTGCCAGCAGTTTATCGATAGGGACAGGGGCATGGGGCAATCAGCCCCAGCATTTT,CASSLSIGTGAWGNQPQHF
NA,TRBV12-3/TRBV12-4,NA,TRBJ1-5,TGTGCCAGCAGTTTCACAAGCAATCAGCCCCAGCATTTT,CASSFTSNQPQHF
NA,TRBV2,NA,TRBJ1-1,TGTGCCAGCAGTGTGGAGGGTAGGACTGAAGCTTTCTTT,CASSVEGRTEAFF
NA,TRBV6-5,NA,TRBJ2-5,TGTGCCAGCAGTTGGGGACAAGAGACCCAGTACTTC,CASSWGQETQYF
NA,TRBV28,NA,TRBJ1-5,TGTGCCAGCAGTTGGGACCTAAATCAGCCCCAGCATTTT,CASSWDLNQPQHF
NA,TRBV13,NA,TRBJ2-2,TGTGCCAGCAGCTTAGGTAGGAACACCGGGGAGCTGTTTTTT,CASSLGRNTGELFF
NA,TRBV25-1,TRBD1,TRBJ2-7,TGTGCCAGCAGTGAAGTAAGGGACAGATACGAGCAGTACTTC,CASSEVRDRYEQYF
NA,TRBV3-1/TRBV3-2,NA,TRBJ2-2,TGTGCCAGCAGCAACTGGGGGGAACGGGAGCTGTTTTTT,CASSNWGERELFF
NA,TRBV11-2,TRBD1,TRBJ2-5,TGTGCCAGCAGCCTCCGGGACAGGGATGAGACCCAGTACTTC,CASSLRDRDETQYF
NA,TRBV5-8,TRBD2,TRBJ2-7,TGTGCCAGCAGCTCCACCGGGACTAGTACCTACGAGCAGTACTTC,CASSSTGTSTYEQYF
NA,TRBV30,NA,TRBJ2-7,TGTGCCTGGAGTGTCGGTGGAAAGGTCTACGAGCAGTACTTC,CAWSVGGKVYEQYF
NA,TRBV7-2,NA,TRBJ2-7,TGTGCCAGCAGCTTAGGAAGGGTCTACGAGCAGTACTTC,CASSLGRVYEQYF
once,TRBV4-2,NA,TRBJ2-6,TGTGCCAGCAGCCTGAAGGACACCGACTCTGGGGCCAACGTCCTGACTTTC,CASSLKDTDSGANVLTF
NA,TRBV5-4,NA,TRBJ1-1,TGTGCCAGCAGCTTGGCCGGCAGCAGGGGCGTATTTGACACTGAAGCTTTCTTT,CASSLAGSRGVFDTEAFF
NA,TRBV4-3,NA,TRBJ1-4,TGCGCCAGCAGCCAAGAAGGCGAGGGGCCAACTAATGAAAAACTGTTTTTT,CASSQEGEGPTNEKLFF
NA,TRBV5-5,NA,TRBJ1-1,TGTGCCAGCATTGTGACGGGTGAAGCTTTCTTT,CASIVTGEAFF
NA,TRBV9,NA,TRBJ2-1,TGTGCCAGCAGCGTAGGGGATAGCCCCTACAATGAGCAGTTCTTC,CASSVGDSPYNEQFF
NA,TRBV7-9,NA,TRBJ2-7,TGTGCCAGCAGCTTAGGAGACTACGAGCAGTACTTC,CASSLGDYEQYF
NA,TRBV15,NA,TRBJ2-2,TGTGCCACCAGCTTCGGCGGCGCGAACACCGGGGAGCTGTTTTTT,CATSFGGANTGELFF
NA,TRBV25-1,NA,TRBJ2-3,TGTGCCAGCAGTGAACTGGGGGGATCCACAGATACGCAGTATTTT,CASSELGGSTDTQYF
NA,TRBV5-1,TRBD1,TRBJ2-2,TGCGCCAGCAGCTTGCGGACAGGGAGTACTGCCGGGGAGCTGTTTTTT,CASSLRTGSTAGELFF
once,TRBV29-1,NA,TRBJ2-7,TGCAGCGCCACAGTTTCGGTCGAGCAGTACTTC,CSATVSVEQYF
NA,TRBV6-5,TRBD1,TRBJ2-5,TGTGCCAGCGGACAGGGACAGCACCAAGGGGCCCAGTACTTC,CASGQGQHQGAQYF
once,TRBV7-2,TRBD2,TRBJ2-7,TGTGCCAGCAGCATGCCCGGACTAGTGTACGAGCAGTACTTC,CASSMPGLVYEQYF
few,TRBV6-1,NA,TRBJ2-1,TGTGCCAGCAGTGAGCCCTCGAGGTCCTACAATGAGCAGTTCTTC,CASSEPSRSYNEQFF
once,TRBV5-1,TRBD2,TRBJ2-7,TGCGCCAGCAGCTTGGGATCCGGGACTAGCAACTCCTACGAGCAGTACTTC,CASSLGSGTSNSYEQYF
once,TRBV30,NA,TRBJ1-1,TGTGCCTGGATTCGGCGGAGCACTGAAGCTTTCTTT,CAWIRRSTEAFF
NA,TRBV4-1,NA,TRBJ1-2,TGCGCCAGCAGCCAGGGCCGGACAGTTCTCGGAGGCCAGGACTATGGCTACACCTTC,CASSQGRTVLGGQDYGYTF
NA,TRBV6-5,NA,TRBJ2-3,TGTGCCAGCAGTTATGCAGGGCCTGGAACAGATACGCAGTATTTT,CASSYAGPGTDTQYF